A single sample gave rise to the 9 T cell receptor beta chains below, sequenced in a study of prognosis after radiotherapy for stage I lung cancer. The study amplified the TCR beta CDR3 region from genomic DNA. This amplification was carried out by two rounds of multiplex PCR. Every TRBV and TRBJ gene had its own specific primer in first-round PCR. Each CDR3 protein is one row after TCRdb ran MiXCR on the multiplex PCR reads. The table shows some 34,000 distinct CDR3 sequences, with less than 35% occurring only once. Material: PBMCs, obtained before or after stereotactic body radiation therapy (not recorded which). Receptor source: a donor aged 50 or older with non-small cell lung cancer.

This clonotype was counted ten times or more. The chain uses TRBV7-9 and TRBJ1-6; TRBD1 might be the D (6 bases). Germline values: CDR1 SEHNR, CDR2 FQNEAQ (reference sequence). The CDR3 loop spans 15 amino acids. Trimming left V 5 bases short and J 10 bases short, with 18 bases between. CDR3 DNA sequence: TGTGCCAGCAGCCAGGGGCAGAGTTTCGGGTCACCCCTCCACTTT. Amino acid sequence: CASSQGQSFGSPLHF.

In its sample, this clonotype was seen many times. The chain uses TRBV20-1 and TRBJ1-1; 8 bases are a match to TRBD1. The trim removed 2 bases at V and 6 bases at J, leaving 8 bases unmatched. CDR1 is DFQATT and CDR2 is SNEGSKA in the germline V gene (reference sequence). This CDR3 spans 14 amino acids. The CDR3 region has the DNA TGCAGTGCTAGAAGTAGGACAGGGCTATCTGAAGCTTTCTTT. Translation: CSARSRTGLSEAFF.

Ten or more counts support this clonotype. The chain employs TRBV24-1 and TRBJ2-1; 11 nucleotides align to TRBD2. Germline CDR1 is KGHDR and CDR2 is SFDVKD. CDR3 size: 16 residues. After removal of 0 bases from V and 3 bases from J, the junction contained 0 bases not matched to a gene. CDR3 sequence (DNA): TGTGCCACCAGTGATTTGGGGACTAGCGGCTACAATGAGCAGTTCTTC. The encoded protein is CATSDLGTSGYNEQFF.

Many counts were recorded for this clonotype. The rearrangement joins TRBV20-1 to TRBJ1-1, with TRBD1 as a possible D gene (5 bases). Looked up from germline, CDR1 is DFQATT and CDR2 is SNEGSKA (reference sequence). The CDR3 totals 13 residues. V was trimmed by 5 bases and J by 0 bases, leaving 10 bases between them. This chain's CDR3 is CSAGGRVNTEAFF. The DNA of the CDR3 is TGCAGTGCTGGGGGACGGGTGAACACTGAAGCTTTCTTT.

In regard to this clonotype: A far more abundant clone sits one base away, making this likely a read error. This chain joins TRBV4-1 and TRBJ2-7; 9 bases are a match to TRBD2. CDR1 is MGHRA, CDR2 YSYEKL, per germline. This CDR3 region has 16 residues. The CDR3, as DNA: TGTGCCAGCAGCCAAGATGCGCTAGCGGGAAGCGTCGAGCAGTACTTC. This translates into CASSQDALAGSVEQYF.

This clonotype was seen repeatedly, ten times or more. V gene TRBV5-5 combines with J gene TRBJ2-1, with D possibly matching TRBD1 (6 bases). Germline V gene lookup returns CDR1 SGHKS and CDR2 YYEKEE (reference sequence). V dropped 0 bases and J dropped 0 bases, with 10 bases sitting between them. This CDR3 is 16 amino acids long. The CDR3 nucleotides read TGTGCCAGCAGCTTGGGACAGGCGAGCTCCTACAATGAGCAGTTCTTC. The encoded protein is CASSLGQASSYNEQFF.

The chain links TRBV5-1 to TRBJ2-1, with D unresolved. V was trimmed by 1 base and J by 10 bases, leaving 9 bases between them. CDR1 SGHRS and CDR2 YFSETQ come from the germline V gene. This CDR3 region has 12 residues. The CDR3 reads CASSLSSDEQFF. The CDR3 DNA reads TGCGCCAGCAGCTTGTCTAGTGACGAGCAGTTCTTC.

This clonotype was seen at least ten times. The J gene is TRBJ2-7, the V gene TRBV28; D gene unclear. Trimming cost V 2 bases and J 2 bases, with 13 bases left between them. CDR1 MDHEN and CDR2 SYDVKM come from the germline V gene. The CDR3 is 15 amino acids. CDR3 nucleotides: TGTGCCAGCAGTTTAGTCGGACGGTTAACCTACGAGCAGTACTTC. As protein: CASSLVGRLTYEQYF. The entire variable domain, with the rest obtained from reference TRBV28 and TRBJ2-7, is as follows: DVKVTQSSRYLVKRTGEKVFLECVQDMDHENMFWYRQDPGLGLRLIYFSYDVKMKEKGDIPEGYSVSREKKERFSLILESASTNQTSMYLCASSLVGRLTYEQYFGPGTRLTVT.

There are many counts of this clonotype. The chain couples TRBV6-2 or TRBV6-3 to TRBJ2-2; the D gene could be TRBD1 or TRBD2 (5 bases each). V shed 8 bases and J shed 3 bases, with 16 bases lying between them. This CDR3 has 15 residues. The V gene's germline CDR1 is MNHEY and CDR2 SVGEGT. The CDR3 DNA follows: TGTGCCAGCCGCCCGGATCGGGACGACACCGGGGAGCTGTTTTTT. As protein: CASRPDRDDTGELFF.